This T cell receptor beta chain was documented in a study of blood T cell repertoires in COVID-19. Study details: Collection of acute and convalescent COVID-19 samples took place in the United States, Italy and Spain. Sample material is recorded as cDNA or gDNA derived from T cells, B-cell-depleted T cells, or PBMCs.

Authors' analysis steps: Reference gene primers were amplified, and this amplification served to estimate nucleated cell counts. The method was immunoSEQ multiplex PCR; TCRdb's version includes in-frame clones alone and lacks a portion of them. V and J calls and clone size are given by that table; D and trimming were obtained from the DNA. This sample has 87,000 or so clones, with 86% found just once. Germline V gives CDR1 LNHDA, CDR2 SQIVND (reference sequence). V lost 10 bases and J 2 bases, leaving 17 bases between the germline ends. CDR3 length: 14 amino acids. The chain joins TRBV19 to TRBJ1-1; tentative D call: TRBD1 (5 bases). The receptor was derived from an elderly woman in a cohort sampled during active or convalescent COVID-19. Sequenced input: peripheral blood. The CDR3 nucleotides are TGTGCCACCCGAGGAGGGACGGTCAACACTGAAGCTTTCTTT. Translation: CATRGGTVNTEAFF.